This TCR beta chain was captured by sequencing in a study of T cell responses to AZD1222 COVID-19 vaccine. Losses at the gene ends were 3 bases for V and 8 bases for J; bases not matched to a gene: 12. Germline V gives CDR1 MNHEY, CDR2 SVGEGT. This CDR3 is built from 16 residues. The data were produced by immunoSEQ multiplex PCR, yet TCRdb's version contains in-frame clones alone and is incomplete. The sample lists approximately 170,000 clones, roughly 89% occurring once. This receptor was obtained from an adult who received the AZD1222 COVID-19 vaccine. The chain joins TRBV6-2 or TRBV6-3 to TRBJ1-4; 7 bases align to TRBD1. The source was peripheral blood, collected 28 days after the second AZD1222 dose. The CDR3 loop reads CASSYSATGRREKLFF. CDR3 nucleotide sequence: TGTGCCAGCAGTTATTCGGCGACAGGGAGGCGAGAAAAACTGTTTTTT.